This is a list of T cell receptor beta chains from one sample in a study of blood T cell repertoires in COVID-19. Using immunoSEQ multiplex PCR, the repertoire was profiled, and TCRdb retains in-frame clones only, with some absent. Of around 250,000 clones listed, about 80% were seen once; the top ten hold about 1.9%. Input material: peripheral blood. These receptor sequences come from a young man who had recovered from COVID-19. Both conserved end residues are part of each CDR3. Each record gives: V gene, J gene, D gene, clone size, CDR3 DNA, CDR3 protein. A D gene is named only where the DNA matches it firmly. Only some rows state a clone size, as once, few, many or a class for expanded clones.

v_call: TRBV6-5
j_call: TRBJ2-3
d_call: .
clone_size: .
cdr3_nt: TGTGCCAGCAGCAATGAGGGGGGGGTGACAGATACGCAGTATTTT
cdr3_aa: CASSNEGGVTDTQYF

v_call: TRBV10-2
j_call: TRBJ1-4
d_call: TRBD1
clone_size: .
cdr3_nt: TGCGCCAGCAGGACAGGGGAAAAACTGTTTTTT
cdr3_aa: CASRTGEKLFF

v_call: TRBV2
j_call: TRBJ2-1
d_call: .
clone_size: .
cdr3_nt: TGTGCCAGCAGAGAATACTCAGGGGGGGAGCAGTTCTTC
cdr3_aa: CASREYSGGEQFF

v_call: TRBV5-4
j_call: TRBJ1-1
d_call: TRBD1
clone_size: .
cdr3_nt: TGTGCCAGCAGCTCTAGGACAGGGGCTGAAGCTTTCTTT
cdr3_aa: CASSSRTGAEAFF

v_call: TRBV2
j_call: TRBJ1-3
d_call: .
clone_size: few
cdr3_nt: TGTGCCACCCGGGGGACTTTCTATGGAAACACCATATATTTT
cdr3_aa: CATRGTFYGNTIYF

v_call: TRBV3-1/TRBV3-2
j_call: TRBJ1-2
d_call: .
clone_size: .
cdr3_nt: TGTGCCAGCAGCCAAGACCAAACAGGGTACTATGGCTACACCTTC
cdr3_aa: CASSQDQTGYYGYTF

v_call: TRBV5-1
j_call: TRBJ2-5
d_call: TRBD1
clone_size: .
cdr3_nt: TGCGCCAGCAGCAGGGACAGGGACGAGACCCAGTACTTC
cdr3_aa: CASSRDRDETQYF

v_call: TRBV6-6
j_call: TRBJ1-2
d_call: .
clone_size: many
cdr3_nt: TGTGCCAGCAGTCAGGACCCAACCGGGGGTGTAGGCTATGGCTACACCTTC
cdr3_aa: CASSQDPTGGVGYGYTF

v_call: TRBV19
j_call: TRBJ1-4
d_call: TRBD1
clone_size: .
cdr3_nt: TGTGCCAGTAGTAGGGACAGGGCATGGAAACTGTTTTTT
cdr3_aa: CASSRDRAWKLFF

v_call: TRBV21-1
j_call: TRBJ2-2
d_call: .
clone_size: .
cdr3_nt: TGTGCCAGCAGGCGGACAGGGAACACCGGGGAGCTGTTTTTT
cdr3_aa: CASRRTGNTGELFF

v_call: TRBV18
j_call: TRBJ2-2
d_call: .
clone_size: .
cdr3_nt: TGTGCCAGCTCACCCGGGTCGAACACCGGGGAGCTGTTTTTT
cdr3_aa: CASSPGSNTGELFF

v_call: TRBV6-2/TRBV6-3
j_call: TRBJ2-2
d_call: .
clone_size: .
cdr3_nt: TGTGCCAGCAGTCAACAGACAGTTGCGAACACCGGGGAGCTGTTTTTT
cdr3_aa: CASSQQTVANTGELFF

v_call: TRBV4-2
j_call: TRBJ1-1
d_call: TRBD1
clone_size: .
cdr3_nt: TGTGCCAGCAGCCAAGATCACAGACAGGGAACTGAAGCTTTCTTT
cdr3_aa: CASSQDHRQGTEAFF

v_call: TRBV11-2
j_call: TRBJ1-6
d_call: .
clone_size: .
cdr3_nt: TGTGCCAGCAGCTTAGGAGGGTTGTATTCACCCCTCCACTTT
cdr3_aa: CASSLGGLYSPLHF

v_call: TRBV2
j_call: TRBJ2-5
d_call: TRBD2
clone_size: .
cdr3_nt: TGTGCCAGCAGTGGCCCTCCGGGGGGAAGAGCGACCCAGTACTTC
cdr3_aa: CASSGPPGGRATQYF

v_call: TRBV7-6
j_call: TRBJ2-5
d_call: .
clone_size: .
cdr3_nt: TGTGCCAGCAGCGAGGGGGGACAGCACCAAGAGACCCAGTACTTC
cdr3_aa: CASSEGGQHQETQYF

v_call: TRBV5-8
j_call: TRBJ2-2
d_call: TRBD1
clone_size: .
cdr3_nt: TGTGCCAGCAGCTTGATCGGGACAGGGGGCACCGGGGAGCTGTTTTTT
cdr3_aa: CASSLIGTGGTGELFF

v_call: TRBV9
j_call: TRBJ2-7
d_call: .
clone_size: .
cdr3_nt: TGTGCCAGCAGCGTAGGCCCGGACTCATTCTACGAGCAGTACTTC
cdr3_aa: CASSVGPDSFYEQYF

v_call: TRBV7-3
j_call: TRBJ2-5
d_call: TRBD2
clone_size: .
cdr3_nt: TGTGCCAGCAGCTTTAGCGGGGAGTCCCAAGAGACCCAGTACTTC
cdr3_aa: CASSFSGESQETQYF

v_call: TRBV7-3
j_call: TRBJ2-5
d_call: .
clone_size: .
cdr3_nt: TGTGCCAGCAGCTTACAGGCTAACGGAGAGACCCAGTACTTC
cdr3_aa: CASSLQANGETQYF

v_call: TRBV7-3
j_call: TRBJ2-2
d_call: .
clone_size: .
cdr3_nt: TGTGCCAGCAGCTTAGGGGCAGGGAACGAGGAGCTGTTTTTT
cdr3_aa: CASSLGAGNEELFF

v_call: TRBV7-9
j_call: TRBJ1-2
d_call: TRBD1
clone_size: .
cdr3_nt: TGTGCCAGCAGCTCAAATGGGAGGACAGGGGAGGACTATGGCTACACCTTC
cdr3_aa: CASSSNGRTGEDYGYTF

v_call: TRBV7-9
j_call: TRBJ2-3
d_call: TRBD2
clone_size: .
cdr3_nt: TGTGCCAGCAGCTTAGCGCTAAGCGGGGGGGACACAGATACGCAGTATTTT
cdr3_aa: CASSLALSGGDTDTQYF

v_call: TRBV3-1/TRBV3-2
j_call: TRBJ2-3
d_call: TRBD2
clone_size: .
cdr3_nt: TGTGCCAGCAGCCAAGTCATCGGGGGGGCCGGAGATACGCAGTATTTT
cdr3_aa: CASSQVIGGAGDTQYF

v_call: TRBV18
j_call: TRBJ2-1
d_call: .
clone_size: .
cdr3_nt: TGTGCCAGCTCACCGGTTGTAGGGGTCGATGAGCAGTTCTTC
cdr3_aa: CASSPVVGVDEQFF

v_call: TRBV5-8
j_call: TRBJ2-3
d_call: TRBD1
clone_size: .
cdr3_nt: TGTGCCAGCAGCTCCAGCGACAGGGGGGGGGATACGCAGTATTTT
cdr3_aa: CASSSSDRGGDTQYF

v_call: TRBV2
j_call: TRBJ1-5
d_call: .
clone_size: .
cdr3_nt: TGTGCCAGCAGTGAAGGGGGCCGGCATCAGCCCCAGCATTTT
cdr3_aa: CASSEGGRHQPQHF

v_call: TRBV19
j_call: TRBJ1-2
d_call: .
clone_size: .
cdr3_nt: TGTGCCAGTAGTCAGCCAACAGGGCCGATTAACTATGGCTACACCTTC
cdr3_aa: CASSQPTGPINYGYTF

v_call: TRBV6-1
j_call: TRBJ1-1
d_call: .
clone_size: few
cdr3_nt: TGTGCCAGCAGTGAACAAGGAACCGGGACTGAAGCTTTCTTT
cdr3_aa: CASSEQGTGTEAFF

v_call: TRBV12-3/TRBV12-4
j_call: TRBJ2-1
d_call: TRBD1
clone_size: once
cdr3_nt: TGTGCCAGCAGGGCTGGACAGGGCAATGAGCAGTTCTTC
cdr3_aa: CASRAGQGNEQFF

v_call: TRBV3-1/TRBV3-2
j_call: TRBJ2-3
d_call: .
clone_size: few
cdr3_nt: TGTGCCAGCAGCCAGAGTTTAGTAACGCAGTATTTT
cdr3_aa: CASSQSLVTQYF

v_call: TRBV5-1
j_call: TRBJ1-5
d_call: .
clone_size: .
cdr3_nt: TGCGCCAGCAGCTTGGGTGAGGGCAATCAGCCCCAGCATTTT
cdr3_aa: CASSLGEGNQPQHF

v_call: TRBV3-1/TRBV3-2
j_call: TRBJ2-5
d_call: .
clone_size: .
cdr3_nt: TGTGCCAGCAGCCAAATTGCCCGGGACACGCAAGAGACCCAGTACTTC
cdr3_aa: CASSQIARDTQETQYF

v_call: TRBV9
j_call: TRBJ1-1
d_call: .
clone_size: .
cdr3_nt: TGTGCCAGCACCCAGGGCCTCGGCACTGAAGCTTTCTTT
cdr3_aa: CASTQGLGTEAFF

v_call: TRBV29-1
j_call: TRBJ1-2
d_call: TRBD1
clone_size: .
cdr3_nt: TGCAGCGTCGGGACAGGAGGTCCGTATGGCTACACCTTC
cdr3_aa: CSVGTGGPYGYTF

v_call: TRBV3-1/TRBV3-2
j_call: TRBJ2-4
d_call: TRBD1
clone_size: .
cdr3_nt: TGTGCCAGCAGCCACGCCGACAGGGGTTCCTTTCAGTACTTC
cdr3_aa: CASSHADRGSFQYF

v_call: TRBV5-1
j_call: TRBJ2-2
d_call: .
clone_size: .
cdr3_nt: TGCGCCAGCAGCTTTACAGGGAGTGACACCGGGGAGCTGTTTTTT
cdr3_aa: CASSFTGSDTGELFF

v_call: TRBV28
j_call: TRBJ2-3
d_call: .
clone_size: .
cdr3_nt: TGTGCCAGCAGTATCGGGAGCGTGGATACGCAGTATTTT
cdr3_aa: CASSIGSVDTQYF

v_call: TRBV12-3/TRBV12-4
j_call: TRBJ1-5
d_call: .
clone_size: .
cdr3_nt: TGTGCCAGCAGTCCCGCAGTTCATCAGCCCCAGCATTTT
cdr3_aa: CASSPAVHQPQHF

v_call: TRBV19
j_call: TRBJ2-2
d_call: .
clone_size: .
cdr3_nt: TGTGCCAGTAATACCCCCTACCTCACCGGGGAGCTGTTTTTT
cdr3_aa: CASNTPYLTGELFF

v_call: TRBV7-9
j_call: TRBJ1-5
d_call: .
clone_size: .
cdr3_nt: TGTGCCAGCAGCTTAGGACAGTCCAGTAATCAGCCCCAGCATTTT
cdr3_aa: CASSLGQSSNQPQHF

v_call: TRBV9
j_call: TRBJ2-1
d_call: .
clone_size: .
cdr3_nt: TGTGCCAGCAGCGTAGATAGCCACAATGAGCAGTTCTTC
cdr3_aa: CASSVDSHNEQFF